This T cell receptor beta chain was captured by sequencing in a study of T cells expressing NK-cell markers. CDR3 length: 21 residues. CDR1 and CDR2 (germline): LGHNA, YNFKEQ. TCR beta libraries carry UMIs added by 5'RACE template switching. With the 5' RACE reads reprocessed, TCRdb shows one record per CDR3 protein and no DNA. In all, the sample yields hundreds of thousands of distinct CDR3 sequences. The sample taken for sequencing was blood T cells: a sorted CD56 or NKG2C T cell subset, CD4+ or CD8+ T cells, or bulk PBMC T cells (not recorded which). This chain connects TRBV4-2 to TRBJ2-6; TCRdb's D call of TRBD2 is untestable without DNA. The TCR originated in a woman aged 18-70 years in good health. The CDR3 sequence: CASSQDFTRLAGGGGANVLTF.